This TCR beta chain derives from a study of T cells expressing NK-cell markers. Template switching by 5'RACE with UMIs generated the TCR beta cDNA. TCRdb reprocessed the 5' RACE reads, keeping one entry per CDR3 protein, no DNA. This sample's table has 500,000 to 700,000 distinct CDR3 sequences. As to this clonotype: Its antigen remains unknown.

Overall study results and limits: Top CD8+ clonotypes included the dominant CD3+CD56+NKG2C+ clonotypes in several donors. Four donors showed these clonotypes also leading the CD3+CD56-NKG2C+ fraction.

Germline-derived CDR1 and CDR2 are SEHNR and FQNEAQ (reference sequence). The CDR3 is 14 residues long. The TCR originated in a man between 18 and 29 years old in good health. The V and J genes are TRBV7-9 and TRBJ1-1; checking the TCRdb D call of TRBD1 is not possible without DNA. The sample comprised blood T cells: a sorted CD56 or NKG2C T cell subset, CD4+ or CD8+ T cells, or bulk PBMC T cells (not recorded which). The CDR3 loop reads CASSPADSQTEAFF.